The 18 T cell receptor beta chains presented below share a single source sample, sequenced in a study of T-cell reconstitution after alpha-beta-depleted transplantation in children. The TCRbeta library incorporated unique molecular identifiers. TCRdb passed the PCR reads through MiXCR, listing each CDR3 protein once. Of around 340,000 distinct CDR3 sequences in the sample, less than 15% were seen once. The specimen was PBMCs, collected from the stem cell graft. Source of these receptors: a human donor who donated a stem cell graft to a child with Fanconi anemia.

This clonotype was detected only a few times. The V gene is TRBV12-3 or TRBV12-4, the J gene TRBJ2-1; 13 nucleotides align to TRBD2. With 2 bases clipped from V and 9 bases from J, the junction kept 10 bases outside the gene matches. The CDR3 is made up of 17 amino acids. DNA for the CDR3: TGTGCCAGCAGTTTAACTAGCGGGGGGGCTCTCGTGTCTGAGCAGTTCTTC. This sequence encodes CASSLTSGGALVSEQFF.

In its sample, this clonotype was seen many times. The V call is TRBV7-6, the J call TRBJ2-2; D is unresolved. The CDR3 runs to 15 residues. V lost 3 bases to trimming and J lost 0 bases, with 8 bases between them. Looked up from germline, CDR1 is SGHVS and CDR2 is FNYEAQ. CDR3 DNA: TGTGCCAGCAGCTTCGCCGAGACGAACACCGGGGAGCTGTTTTTT. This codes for CASSFAETNTGELFF.

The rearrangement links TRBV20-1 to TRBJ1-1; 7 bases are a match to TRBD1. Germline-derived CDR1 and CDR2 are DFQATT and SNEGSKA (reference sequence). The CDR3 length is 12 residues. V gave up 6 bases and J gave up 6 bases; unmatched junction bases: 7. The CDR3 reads CSANRGGAEAFF. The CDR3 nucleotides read TGCAGTGCCAATAGAGGGGGCGCTGAAGCTTTCTTT.

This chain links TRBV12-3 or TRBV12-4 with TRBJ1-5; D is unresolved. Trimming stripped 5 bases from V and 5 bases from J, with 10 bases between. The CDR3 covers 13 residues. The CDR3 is CASSRAYDQPQHF. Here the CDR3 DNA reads TGTGCCAGCAGTCGGGCCTACGATCAGCCCCAGCATTTT.

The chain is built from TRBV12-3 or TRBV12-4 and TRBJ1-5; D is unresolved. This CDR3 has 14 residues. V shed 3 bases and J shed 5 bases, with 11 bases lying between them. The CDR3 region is CASSFGGPHQPQHF. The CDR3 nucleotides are TGTGCCAGCAGTTTCGGTGGTCCGCATCAGCCCCAGCATTTT.

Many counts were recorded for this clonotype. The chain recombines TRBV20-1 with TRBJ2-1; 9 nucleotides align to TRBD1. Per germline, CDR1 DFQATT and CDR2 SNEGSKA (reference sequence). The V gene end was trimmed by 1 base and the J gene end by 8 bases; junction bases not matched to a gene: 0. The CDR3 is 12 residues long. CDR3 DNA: TGCAGTGCTAGAGGACAGGGGGATGAGCAGTTCTTC. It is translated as CSARGQGDEQFF.

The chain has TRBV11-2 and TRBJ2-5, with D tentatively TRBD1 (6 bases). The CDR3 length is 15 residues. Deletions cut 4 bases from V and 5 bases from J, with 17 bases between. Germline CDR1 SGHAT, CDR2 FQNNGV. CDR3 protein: CASSSIQGFVETQYF. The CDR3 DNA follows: TGTGCCAGCAGCTCAATCCAGGGGTTTGTGGAGACCCAGTACTTC. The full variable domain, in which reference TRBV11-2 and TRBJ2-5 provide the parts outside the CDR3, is EAGVAQSPRYKIIEKRQSVAFWCNPISGHATLYWYQQILGQGPKLLIQFQNNGVVDDSQLPKDRFSAERLKGVDSTLKIQPAKLEDSAVYLCASSSIQGFVETQYFGPGTRLLVL.

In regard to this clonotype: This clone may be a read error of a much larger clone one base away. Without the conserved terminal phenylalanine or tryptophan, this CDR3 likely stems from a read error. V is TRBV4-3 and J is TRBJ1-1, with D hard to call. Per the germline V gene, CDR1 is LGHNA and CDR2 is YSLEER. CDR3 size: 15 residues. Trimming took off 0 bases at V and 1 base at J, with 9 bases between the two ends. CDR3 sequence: CASSQDRQANTEAFC. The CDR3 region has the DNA TGCGCCAGCAGCCAAGACCGGCAGGCGAACACTGAAGCTTTCTGT.

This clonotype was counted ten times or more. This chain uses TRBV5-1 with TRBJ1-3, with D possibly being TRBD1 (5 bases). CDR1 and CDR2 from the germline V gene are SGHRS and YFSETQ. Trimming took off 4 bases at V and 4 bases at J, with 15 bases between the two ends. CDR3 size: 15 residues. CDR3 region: CASSPGTPGGNTIYF. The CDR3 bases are TGCGCCAGCAGCCCCGGGACTCCGGGAGGAAACACCATATATTTT. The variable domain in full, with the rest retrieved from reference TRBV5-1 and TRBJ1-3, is KAGVTQTPRYLIKTRGQQVTLSCSPISGHRSVSWYQQTPGQGLQFLFEYFSETQRNKGNFPGRFSGRQFSNSRSEMNVSTLELGDSALYLCASSPGTPGGNTIYFGEGSWLTVV.

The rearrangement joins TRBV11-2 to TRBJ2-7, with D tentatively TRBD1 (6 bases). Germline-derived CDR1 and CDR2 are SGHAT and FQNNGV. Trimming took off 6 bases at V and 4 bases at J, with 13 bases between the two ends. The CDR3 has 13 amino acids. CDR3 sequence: CASSQGPGYEQYV. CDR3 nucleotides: TGTGCCAGCAGTCAGGGGCCGGGTTACGAGCAGTACGTC.

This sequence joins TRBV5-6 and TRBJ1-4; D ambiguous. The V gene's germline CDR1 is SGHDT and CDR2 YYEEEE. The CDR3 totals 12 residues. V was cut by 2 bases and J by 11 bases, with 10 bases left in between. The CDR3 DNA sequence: TGTGCCAGCAGCTTAATACAGACGAAACTGTTTTTT. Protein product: CASSLIQTKLFF.

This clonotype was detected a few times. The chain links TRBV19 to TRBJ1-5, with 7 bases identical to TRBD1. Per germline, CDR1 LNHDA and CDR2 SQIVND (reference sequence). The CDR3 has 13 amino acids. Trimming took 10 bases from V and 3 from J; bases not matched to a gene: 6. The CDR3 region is CATGTVFNQPQHF. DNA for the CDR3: TGTGCCACCGGGACAGTCTTCAATCAGCCCCAGCATTTT.

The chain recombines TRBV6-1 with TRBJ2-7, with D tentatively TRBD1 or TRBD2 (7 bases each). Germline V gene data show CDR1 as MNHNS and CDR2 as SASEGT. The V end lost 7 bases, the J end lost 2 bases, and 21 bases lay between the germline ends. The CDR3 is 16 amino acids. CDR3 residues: CASTNTQGGAAYEQYV. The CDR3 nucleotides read TGTGCCAGCACTAACACCCAGGGGGGGGCCGCCTACGAGCAGTACGTC.

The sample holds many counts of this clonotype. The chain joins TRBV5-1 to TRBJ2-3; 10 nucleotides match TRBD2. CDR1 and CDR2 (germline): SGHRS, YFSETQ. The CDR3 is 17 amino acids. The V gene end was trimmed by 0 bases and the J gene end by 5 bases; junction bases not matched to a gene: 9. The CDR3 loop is CASSLEASGGEGDTQYF. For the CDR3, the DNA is TGCGCCAGCAGCTTGGAGGCTAGCGGGGGTGAGGGAGATACGCAGTATTTT. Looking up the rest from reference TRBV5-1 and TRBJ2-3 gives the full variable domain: KAGVTQTPRYLIKTRGQQVTLSCSPISGHRSVSWYQQTPGQGLQFLFEYFSETQRNKGNFPGRFSGRQFSNSRSEMNVSTLELGDSALYLCASSLEASGGEGDTQYFGPGTRLTVL.

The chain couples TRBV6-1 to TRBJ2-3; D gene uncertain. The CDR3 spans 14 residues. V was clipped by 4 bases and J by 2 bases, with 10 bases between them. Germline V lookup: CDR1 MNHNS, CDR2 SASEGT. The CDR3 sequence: CASSARTNTDTQYF. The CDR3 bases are TGTGCCAGCAGTGCGAGGACGAACACAGATACGCAGTATTTT.

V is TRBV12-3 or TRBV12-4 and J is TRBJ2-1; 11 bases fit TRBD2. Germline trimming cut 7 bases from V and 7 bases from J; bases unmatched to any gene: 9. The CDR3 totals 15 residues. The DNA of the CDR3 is TGTGCCAGCAAACCTAGCGGGGGGCCCTTAAATGAGCAGTTCTTC. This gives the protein CASKPSGGPLNEQFF.

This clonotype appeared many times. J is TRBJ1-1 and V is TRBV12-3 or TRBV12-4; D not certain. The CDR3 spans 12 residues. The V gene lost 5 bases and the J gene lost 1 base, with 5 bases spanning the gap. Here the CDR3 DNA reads TGTGCCAGCAGTAACAAGAACACTGAAGCTTTCTTT. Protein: CASSNKNTEAFF.

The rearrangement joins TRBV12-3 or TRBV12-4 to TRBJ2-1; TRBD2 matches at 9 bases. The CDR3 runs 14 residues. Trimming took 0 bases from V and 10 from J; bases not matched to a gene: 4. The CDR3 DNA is TGTGCCAGCAGTTTAGCGGGAGCGGGGGGAGAGCAGTTCTTC. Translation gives CASSLAGAGGEQFF.